This TCR beta chain was sequenced for a study of cytomegalovirus exposure and HLA in healthy donors. The CDR3 sequence is 16 residues long. CDR1 is MDHEN, CDR2 SYDVKM, per germline. The J segment lost 6 bases and the V segment lost 5 bases, leaving 7 bases of the junction unmatched. The PCR was carried out with 60 Vbeta primers and 13 Jbeta primers. Here immunoSEQ multiplex PCR was the method, and the copy in TCRdb shows in-frame clones only, minus some. The profile covers over 150,000 clones, with roughly 65% appearing a single time and roughly 4.1% taken by the ten largest. This clone was counted a few times.

The J gene is TRBJ2-2, the V gene TRBV28; 12 nucleotides agree with TRBD1. The receptor comes from a woman aged 18-30 years in good health and CMV-seropositive. Sequenced sample: PBMCs. The chain's CDR3 is CASSLGTGGPSGELFF. Written as DNA, the CDR3 is TGTGCCAGCAGTCTCGGGACAGGGGGCCCGTCCGGGGAGCTGTTTTTT.